One and the same sample provided the 9 T cell receptor beta chains below, sequenced in a study of CD8 T cells in Susac syndrome. The RNA input was roughly 0.45 to 1 ug, and it was reverse transcribed with random hexamers. TCRdb processed the immunoSEQ multiplex PCR reads anew with MiXCR; each CDR3 protein has one entry. The table lists about 300,000 distinct CDR3 sequences, about 82% of them singletons. The material sequenced was CD8+ T cells from PBMCs. The receptors were gathered from a human donor with multiple sclerosis.

CDR3 DNA sequence: TGCAGCTACGGGGCAGGGGATCTTGGCACTGAAGCTTTCTTT. It encodes CSYGAGDLGTEAFF. This sequence joins TRBV29-1 and TRBJ1-1; D is possibly TRBD1 (6 bases). The germline V gene encodes CDR1 SQVTM and CDR2 ANQGSEA. Trimming stripped 8 bases from V and 4 bases from J, with 20 bases between. The CDR3 extends over 14 amino acids.

V gene TRBV27 combines with J gene TRBJ2-5; TRBD2 matches at 12 bases. This CDR3 is 15 amino acids long. Trimming at V came to 3 bases and at J to 5 bases, leaving 4 bases not matched to a gene. Germline V gene lookup returns CDR1 MNHEY and CDR2 SMNVEV (reference sequence). The chain's CDR3 is CASSFLAGGVETQYF. The CDR3 nucleotides are TGTGCCAGCAGTTTTCTAGCGGGGGGGGTGGAGACCCAGTACTTC.

The J gene is TRBJ2-6, the V gene TRBV28; 7 bases line up with TRBD1. The trim removed 3 bases at V and 3 bases at J, leaving 5 bases unmatched. The CDR3 is 16 residues long. CDR1 MDHEN and CDR2 SYDVKM come from the germline V gene. The CDR3 DNA is TGTGCCAGCAGTTTCTTAGGGGGCGGTGGGGCCAACGTCCTGACTTTC. Translated, it gives CASSFLGGGGANVLTF.

Here the CDR3 reads CASSLRVGYTEAFF. The CDR3 region has the DNA TGTGCCAGCAGTTTAAGGGTCGGGTACACTGAAGCTTTCTTT. The chain employs TRBV27 and TRBJ1-1; no clear D. V lost 2 bases, J lost 3 bases, and 10 bases lay in between. The CDR3 length is 14 residues. Germline V CDR1 and CDR2: MNHEY, SMNVEV (reference sequence).

The chain joins TRBV7-9 to TRBJ2-3; TRBD2 agrees at 7 bases. V was pared by 6 bases and J by 4 bases, with 10 bases of the junction left unmatched. The germline V gene encodes CDR1 SEHNR and CDR2 FQNEAQ (reference sequence). The CDR3 has 15 residues. The CDR3 DNA follows: TGTGCCAGCAGTTCTAGGACTAGTGTAGCAGATACGCAGTATTTT. Translation gives CASSSRTSVADTQYF. Full variable domain (remainder filled in from reference TRBV7-9 and TRBJ2-3): DTGVSQNPRHKITKRGQNVTFRCDPISEHNRLYWYRQTLGQGPEFLTYFQNEAQLEKSRLLSDRFSAERPKGSFSTLEIQRTEQGDSAMYLCASSSRTSVADTQYFGPGTRLTVL.

The CDR3 DNA is TGCGCCAGCAGCCAAGTGGGCCTCTCCTACGAGCAGTACTTC. It specifies CASSQVGLSYEQYF. The genes are TRBV4-3 and TRBJ2-7; no firm D call. Germline loops: CDR1 LGHNA, CDR2 YSLEER. The CDR3 length is 14 residues. V was pared by 1 base and J by 0 bases, with 7 bases between.

The rearrangement joins TRBV13 to TRBJ2-5, with D maybe TRBD2 (6 bases). Germline CDR1 and CDR2: PRHDT and FYEKMQ (reference sequence). The CDR3 has 16 residues. V was cut by 5 bases and J by 0 bases, with 16 bases left in between. CDR3 nucleotide sequence: TGTGCCAGCAGCCCTACCGGGACTGGGTACCAAGAGACCCAGTACTTC. It codes for CASSPTGTGYQETQYF.

Only one count was recorded for this clonotype. The J gene is TRBJ2-7, the V gene TRBV27; 10 bases agree with TRBD1. Germline CDR1 is MNHEY and CDR2 is SMNVEV (reference sequence). The CDR3 spans 13 residues. Losses at the gene ends were 5 bases for V and 6 bases for J; bases not matched to a gene: 4. CDR3 in amino acids: CASSTGTGAEQYF. CDR3 in DNA: TGTGCCAGCAGTACCGGGACAGGGGCCGAGCAGTACTTC.

The chain is built from TRBV7-8 and TRBJ1-4, with 7 positions matching TRBD1. Trimming took 5 bases from V and 12 from J; bases not matched to a gene: 6. The CDR3 covers 12 residues. CDR1 and CDR2 (germline): SGHVS, FQNEAQ. This CDR3 reads CASSPGGSQLFF. The CDR3 DNA is TGTGCCAGCAGCCCAGGGGGGTCCCAACTGTTTTTT.